Sequencing of this T cell receptor beta chain was carried out in a study of T cells of healthy individuals. V lost 3 bases and J 4 bases, leaving 12 bases between the germline ends. From germline, CDR1 is LNHNV and CDR2 YYDKDF (reference sequence). This CDR3 has 14 residues. One entry per CDR3 protein, called by TCRdb with MiXCR from the 5' RACE reads. The table has more than 85,000 distinct CDR3 sequences, roughly 18% seen once. This sequence joins TRBV15 and TRBJ1-1, with D possibly TRBD1 on 5 matching bases. This receptor was obtained from a human donor in good health. CDR3 sequence reads: CATSRETEITEAFF. The CDR3 nucleotides read TGTGCCACCAGCAGGGAGACAGAGATCACTGAAGCTTTCTTT.